The source of this TCR beta chain is a study of T cell repertoires in cytomegalovirus infection. As regards this clonotype: Its specificity is unknown.

Whole-study findings and limits: Public TCR beta family frequency separated CMV-and-HLA carriers, including in an independent cohort. Clonotypes of TCR beta that were HLA-C-restricted and CMV-specific dominated the ex vivo response.

MiXCR, applied by TCRdb to the reads, yields one record per CDR3 protein. The sample includes around 740,000 distinct CDR3 sequences, about 40% of them seen just once. Trimming left V 1 base short and J 8 bases short, with 11 bases between. Germline lookup yields CDR1 MDHEN and CDR2 SYDVKM. The CDR3 sequence is 13 residues long. This clonotype was obtained from a human donor in good health (CMV status not recorded). Some clones in this sample may be carry-over from other donors' samples. The chain employs TRBV28 and TRBJ1-2, with no clear D. Sequenced: PBMCs. The DNA of the CDR3 is TGTGCCAGCAGTTTATCGGTGGGTCAGGGCTACACCTTC. It encodes CASSLSVGQGYTF.